The 7 T cell receptor beta chains listed next were all sequenced from one sample in a study of response to subunit inactivated influenza vaccine. TCRdb reprocessed the RT-PCR reads with MiXCR, giving one entry per CDR3 protein. The sample includes 500,000 to 650,000 distinct CDR3 sequences, around 8% of them seen just once. This material consisted of PBMCs from blood, taken approximately 25 months after vaccination. The receptors originated from a man aged 50-75 years who received an inactivated influenza vaccine.

The gene calls are TRBV12-3 or TRBV12-4 and TRBJ2-1; TRBD2 agrees at 8 bases. J was trimmed by 5 bases and V by 6 bases; bases with no gene match: 9. This CDR3 has 15 residues. CDR3 sequence: CASSHSGTRNNEQFF. Here the CDR3 DNA reads TGTGCCAGCAGCCACAGTGGGACTAGGAACAATGAGCAGTTCTTC.

This clonotype was recorded at least ten times. The chain carries TRBV20-1 and TRBJ2-1, with 10 bases lining up with TRBD2. With V trimmed by 3 bases and J by 4 bases, 3 bases remained unmatched. The CDR3 contains 14 residues. In germline, CDR1 is DFQATT, CDR2 SNEGSKA (reference sequence). CDR3 loop: CSASTSGAYNEQFF. CDR3 in DNA: TGCAGTGCTAGTACTAGCGGGGCGTACAATGAGCAGTTCTTC.

This clonotype was recorded many times. The V call is TRBV7-2, the J call TRBJ1-3; no firm D call. The CDR3 sequence is 16 residues long. The germline V gene encodes CDR1 SGHTA and CDR2 FQGNSA. V was cut by 1 base and J by 1 base, with 11 bases left in between. The CDR3 bases are TGTGCCAGCAGCTTAGAGGCAGGTTTGTCTGGAAACACCATATATTTT. Translation gives CASSLEAGLSGNTIYF.

The table lists this clonotype with many counts. CDR3 bases: TGTGCCAGCAGCCGGAGGACAGGGGCTGATGAAAAACTGTTTTTT. Protein sequence: CASSRRTGADEKLFF. This sequence joins TRBV12-3 or TRBV12-4 and TRBJ1-4; 9 bases match TRBD1. The CDR3 totals 15 residues. After removal of 6 bases from V and 6 bases from J, the junction contained 8 bases not matched to a gene.

The CDR3 nucleotides read TGCGCCAGCAGTGAGCAGGGAGCTTCCACTGAAGCTTTCTTT. Protein product: CASSEQGASTEAFF. The V call is TRBV10-2, the J call TRBJ1-1, with D possibly being TRBD1 (5 bases). The germline V gene has CDR1 WSHSY and CDR2 SAAADI. The CDR3 consists of 14 residues. V was shortened by 2 bases and J by 4 bases, with 11 bases between the two germline ends.

This clonotype showed up just a few times. The chain carries TRBV20-1 and TRBJ2-7; 14 nucleotides match TRBD2. Germline V gives CDR1 DFQATT, CDR2 SNEGSKA (reference sequence). V was pared by 6 bases and J by 7 bases, with 5 bases of the junction left unmatched. This CDR3 spans 13 amino acids. The CDR3 loop is CSARTSGRREQYF. The CDR3 DNA sequence: TGCAGTGCGCGGACTAGCGGGAGGCGTGAGCAGTACTTC.

This clonotype came up a few times. V gene TRBV20-1 combines with J gene TRBJ2-1, with TRBD2 identical over 13 bases. The germline V gene has CDR1 DFQATT and CDR2 SNEGSKA (reference sequence). The CDR3 loop spans 16 amino acids. V lost 3 bases to trimming and J lost 3 bases; unmatched junction nucleotides: 5. As DNA, the CDR3 is TGCAGTGCTAGTCCCGGGACTAGCGGGATCTACAATGAGCAGTTCTTC. Protein product: CSASPGTSGIYNEQFF.